The 2 T cell receptor beta chains reported below all come from one sample, sequenced in a study of glioma-infiltrating T cells. Using RNA template, CDR3s of TCR alpha and beta were amplified with iRepertoire arm-PCR. Each CDR3 protein gets one entry after TCRdb re-called the multiplex PCR reads with MiXCR. The profile shows around 90,000 distinct CDR3 sequences, 40% of them singletons. The specimen sequenced was glioma tissue, nonneoplastic brain tissue, or PBMCs (not recorded which). These receptors all come from a human donor with low-grade glioma or glioblastoma, undergoing nonglioma brain surgery, or in good health (not recorded which).

This clonotype was recorded at least ten times. The rearrangement joins TRBV27 to TRBJ2-2; 8 bases line up with TRBD2. The germline V gene has CDR1 MNHEY and CDR2 SMNVEV (reference sequence). CDR3 size: 16 residues. Trimming cost V 7 bases and J 0 bases; bases outside gene matches: 7. This CDR3 is CASTQPGLANTGELFF. In DNA form, the CDR3 reads TGTGCCAGCACTCAGCCGGGACTAGCGAACACCGGGGAGCTGTTTTTT.

There are many counts of this clonotype. This chain links TRBV5-1 with TRBJ1-5; D not resolved. The CDR3 runs 14 residues. Deletions cut 0 bases from V and 4 bases from J, with 8 bases between. CDR1 SGHRS and CDR2 YFSETQ come from the germline V gene. CDR3 region: CASSLEPENQPQHF. In DNA form, the CDR3 reads TGCGCCAGCAGCTTGGAGCCAGAAAATCAGCCCCAGCATTTT.